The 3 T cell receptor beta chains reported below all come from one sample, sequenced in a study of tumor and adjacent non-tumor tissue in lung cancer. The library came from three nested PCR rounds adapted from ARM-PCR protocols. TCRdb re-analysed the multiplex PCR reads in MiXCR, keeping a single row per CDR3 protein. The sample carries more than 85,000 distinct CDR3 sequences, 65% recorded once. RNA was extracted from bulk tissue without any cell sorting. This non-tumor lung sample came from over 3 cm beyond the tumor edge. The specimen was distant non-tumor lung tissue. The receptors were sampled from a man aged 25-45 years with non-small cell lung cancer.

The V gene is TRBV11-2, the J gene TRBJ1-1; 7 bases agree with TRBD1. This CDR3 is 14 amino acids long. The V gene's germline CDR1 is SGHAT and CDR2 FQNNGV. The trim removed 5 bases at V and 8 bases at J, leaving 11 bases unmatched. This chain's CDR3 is CASSLDRVSTEAFF. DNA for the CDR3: TGTGCCAGCAGCCTCGACAGGGTGAGCACCGAAGCTTTCTTT.

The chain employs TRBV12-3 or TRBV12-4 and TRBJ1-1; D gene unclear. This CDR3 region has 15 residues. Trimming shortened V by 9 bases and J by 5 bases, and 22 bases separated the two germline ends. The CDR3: CARSLDPPERTEAFF. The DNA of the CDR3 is TGTGCCAGGAGTCTAGACCCTCCGGAGAGGACTGAAGCTTTCTTT.

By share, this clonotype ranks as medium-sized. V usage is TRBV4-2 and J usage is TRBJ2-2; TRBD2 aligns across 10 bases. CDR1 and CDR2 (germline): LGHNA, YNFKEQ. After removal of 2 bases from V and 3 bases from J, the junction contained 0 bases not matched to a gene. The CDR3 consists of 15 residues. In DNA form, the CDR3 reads TGTGCCAGCAGCCAACTAGCGGGAGACACCGGGGAGCTGTTTTTT. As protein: CASSQLAGDTGELFF.